The sequence of this TCR beta chain was determined in a study of cytomegalovirus exposure and HLA in healthy donors. Study context: HLA-typed donors were the source of approximately 80 million unique TCRs held in an early data release.

The ends were cut back, 3 bases at V and 5 bases at J, with 13 bases in the middle. Looked up from germline, CDR1 is LNHDA and CDR2 is SQIVND (reference sequence). The CDR3 contains 14 residues. Vbeta (60) and Jbeta (13) primers were used in the PCR. The assay was immunoSEQ multiplex PCR, and TCRdb's table has in-frame clones only and misses some. Found here are about 100,000 clones, around three quarters of them singletons; the top ten hold about 4.3%. Study-wide results and caveats: A later analysis linked about 17,000 TCR beta sequences to HLA alleles at 0.05 false discovery rate. Generally TCR sequences proved uncommon, though certain public TCRs appeared in numerous donors.

Healthy bone marrow donors formed the donor group. A note on this clone: The antigen is unknown.

J is TRBJ1-2 and V is TRBV19, with D possibly being TRBD1 (5 bases). This TCR was sampled from a man aged 35 to 55 in good health and CMV-seronegative. The sample consisted of PBMCs. The CDR3 DNA is TGTGCCAGTAGTATGGAGACAGTTTTATATGGCTACACCTTC. Its translation is CASSMETVLYGYTF.